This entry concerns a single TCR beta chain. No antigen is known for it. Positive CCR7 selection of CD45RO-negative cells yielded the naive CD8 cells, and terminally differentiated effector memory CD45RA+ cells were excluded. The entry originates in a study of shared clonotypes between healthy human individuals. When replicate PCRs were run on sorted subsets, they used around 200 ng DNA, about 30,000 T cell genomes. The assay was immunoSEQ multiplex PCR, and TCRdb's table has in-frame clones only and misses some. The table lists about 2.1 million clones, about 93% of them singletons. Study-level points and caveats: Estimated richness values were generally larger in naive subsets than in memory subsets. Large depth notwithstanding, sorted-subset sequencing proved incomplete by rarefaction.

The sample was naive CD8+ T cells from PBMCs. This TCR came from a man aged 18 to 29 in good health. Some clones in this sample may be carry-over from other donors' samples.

The CDR3 sequence: CASSDSIPGYTF. The CDR3 DNA reads as TGTGCCAGCAGTGACTCGATCCCCGGCTACACCTTC. The chain carries TRBV6-4 and TRBJ1-2, with D unresolved. From germline, CDR1 is MRHNA and CDR2 SNTAGT. Trimming shortened V by 0 bases and J by 8 bases, and 7 bases separated the two germline ends. The CDR3 covers 12 residues.